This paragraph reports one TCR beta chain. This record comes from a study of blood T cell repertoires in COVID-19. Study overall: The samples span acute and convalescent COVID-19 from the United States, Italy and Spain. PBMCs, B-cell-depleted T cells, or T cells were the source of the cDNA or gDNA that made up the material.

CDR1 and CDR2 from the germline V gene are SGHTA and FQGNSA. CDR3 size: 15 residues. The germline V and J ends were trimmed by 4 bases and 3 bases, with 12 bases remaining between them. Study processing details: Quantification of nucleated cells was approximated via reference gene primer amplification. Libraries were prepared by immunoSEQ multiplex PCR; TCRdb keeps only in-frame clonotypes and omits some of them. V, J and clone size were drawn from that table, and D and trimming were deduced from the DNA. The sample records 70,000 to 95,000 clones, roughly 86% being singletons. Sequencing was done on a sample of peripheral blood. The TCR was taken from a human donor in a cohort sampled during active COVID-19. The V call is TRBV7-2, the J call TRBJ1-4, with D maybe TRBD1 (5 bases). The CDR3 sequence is CASSYDSGANEKLFF. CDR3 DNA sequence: TGTGCCAGCAGCTACGATTCGGGGGCTAATGAAAAACTGTTTTTT. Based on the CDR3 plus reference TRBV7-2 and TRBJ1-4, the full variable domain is GAGVSQSPSNKVTEKGKDVELRCDPISGHTALYWYRQSLGQGLEFLIYFQGNSAPDKSGLPSDRFSAERTGGSVSTLTIQRTQQEDSAVYLCASSYDSGANEKLFFGSGTQLSVL.